The rows below give T cell receptor beta chains drawn from one sample of a study of regulatory T cells in long-lasting Graves disease. TCRdb analysed the multiplex PCR reads with MiXCR anew, one entry per CDR3 protein. The table includes about 470,000 distinct CDR3 sequences, 20% to 25% detected once. The source was peripheral blood mononuclear cells (PBMCs), collected when the disease was refractory, from a patient treated with antithyroid drugs. The receptors come from a female donor with Graves disease. Each CDR3 is given with its conserved first and last residue. A D gene is named only where the DNA matches it firmly. The listing skips clone size in some rows; elsewhere it reads once, few, many or a size class.

>TRBV7-9|NA|NA|TRBJ1-1
CASSLGGLATEAFF
TGTGCCAGCAGCTTAGGAGGGTTAGCCACTGAAGCTTTCTTT
>TRBV7-2|few|NA|TRBJ2-2
CASSLRAGLGTGELFF
TGTGCCAGCAGCTTAAGGGCGGGGCTGGGCACCGGGGAGCTGTTTTTT
>TRBV12-3/TRBV12-4|many|NA|TRBJ2-4
CASSPFMEGKNIQYF
TGTGCCAGCAGCCCCTTCATGGAGGGTAAAAACATTCAGTACTTC
>TRBV2|few|TRBD2|TRBJ2-3
CASRTSGGSSTDTQYF
TGTGCCAGCAGGACTAGCGGGGGATCTAGCACAGATACGCAGTATTTT
>TRBV20-1|NA|TRBD1|TRBJ2-7
CSCRTGYEQYF
TGCAGTTGCAGGACAGGGTACGAGCAGTACTTC
>TRBV7-9|NA|TRBD2|TRBJ2-3
CASSLEDRLAENTDTQYF
TGTGCCAGCAGCTTAGAGGACAGACTAGCGGAGAACACAGATACGCAGTATTTT
>TRBV12-3/TRBV12-4|few|NA|TRBJ2-7
CTSRDGSGSSSF
TGTACCTCGAGGGATGGGTCAGGGTCTTCTTCCTTC
>TRBV10-3|NA|NA|TRBJ1-1
CAISAHLDRTGGAEAFF
TGTGCCATCAGTGCCCACTTGGACAGAACGGGGGGGGCTGAAGCTTTCTTT
>TRBV20-1|many|TRBD2|TRBJ2-5
CSAHATSGGQETQYF
TGCAGTGCTCACGCGACTAGCGGGGGCCAAGAGACCCAGTACTTC
>TRBV28|many|NA|TRBJ1-5
CASSLLQDQPQHF
TGTGCCAGCAGTTTACTCCAGGATCAGCCCCAGCATTTT
>TRBV7-2|few|NA|TRBJ2-7
CASSAYTGFEQYF
TGTGCCAGCAGCGCCTACACAGGGTTCGAGCAGTACTTC
>TRBV4-1|NA|NA|TRBJ2-5
CASSRSLGPQETQYF
TGCGCCAGCAGCCGTTCCCTGGGGCCGCAAGAGACCCAGTACTTC
>TRBV19|few|TRBD1|TRBJ2-3
CASSLTGAADTQYF
TGTGCCAGTAGTCTGACAGGGGCCGCAGATACGCAGTATTTT
>TRBV20-1|NA|NA|TRBJ2-7
CSARDGSGHFYEQYF
TGCAGTGCTAGAGACGGCTCGGGACATTTTTACGAGCAGTACTTC
>TRBV2|many|NA|TRBJ2-4
CASSEEGYPKNIQYF
TGTGCCAGCAGTGAAGAGGGGTATCCCAAAAACATTCAGTACTTC
>TRBV6-1|many|NA|TRBJ1-1
CASSGDIPTEAFF
TGTGCCAGCAGTGGAGACATCCCCACTGAAGCTTTCTTT
>TRBV6-2/TRBV6-3|NA|NA|TRBJ2-7
CASSYSIWTASSYEQYF
TGTGCCAGCAGTTACTCTATATGGACAGCAAGCTCCTACGAGCAGTACTTC
>TRBV5-6|few|NA|TRBJ2-2
CASSSTRGKVRTGELFF
TGTGCCAGCAGCTCCACACGAGGGAAAGTAAGGACCGGGGAGCTGTTTTTT
>TRBV6-5|many|NA|TRBJ2-7
CASSYSGSLNSYEQYF
TGTGCCAGCAGTTACTCGGGCAGCTTAAATTCCTACGAGCAGTACTTC
>TRBV30|few|NA|TRBJ1-4
CAWSGLGDATNEKLFF
TGTGCCTGGAGTGGTCTCGGAGATGCAACTAATGAAAAACTGTTTTTT